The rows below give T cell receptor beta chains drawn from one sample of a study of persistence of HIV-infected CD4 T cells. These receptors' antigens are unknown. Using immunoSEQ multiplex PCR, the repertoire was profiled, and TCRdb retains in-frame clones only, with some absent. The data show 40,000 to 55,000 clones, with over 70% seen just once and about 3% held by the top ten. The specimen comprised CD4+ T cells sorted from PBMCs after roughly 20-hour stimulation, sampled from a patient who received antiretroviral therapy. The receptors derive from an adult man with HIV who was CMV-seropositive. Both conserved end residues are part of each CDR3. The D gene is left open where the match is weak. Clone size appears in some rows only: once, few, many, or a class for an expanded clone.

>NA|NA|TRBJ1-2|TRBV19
CASSISTAAYGYTF
TGTGCCAGTAGCATTTCGACCGCGGCCTATGGCTACACCTTC
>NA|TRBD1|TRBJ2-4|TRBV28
CASSSRQGVSHKNIQYF
TGTGCCAGCAGTTCCAGACAGGGAGTGAGTCACAAAAACATTCAGTACTTC
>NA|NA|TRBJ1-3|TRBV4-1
CASSLRGPPSSGNTIYF
TGCGCCAGCAGCCTCCGTGGACCGCCGAGCTCTGGAAACACCATATATTTT
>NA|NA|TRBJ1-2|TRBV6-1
CASSETQGNYGYTF
TGTGCCAGCAGTGAAACACAGGGCAACTATGGCTACACCTTC
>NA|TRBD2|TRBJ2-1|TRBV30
CAWSASGGPYNEQFF
TGTGCCTGGAGCGCTAGCGGGGGGCCGTACAATGAGCAGTTCTTC
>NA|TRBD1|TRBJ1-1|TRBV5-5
CASRNLDRGTEAFF
TGTGCCAGCAGGAACCTTGACAGGGGCACTGAAGCTTTCTTT
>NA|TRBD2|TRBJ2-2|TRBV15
CATSRDRLAGAGGELFF
TGTGCCACCAGCAGAGATAGGTTAGCGGGAGCTGGCGGGGAGCTGTTTTTT
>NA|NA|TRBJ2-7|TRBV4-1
CASSQLGVGNEQYF
TGCGCCAGCAGCCAACTAGGGGTAGGCAACGAGCAGTACTTC
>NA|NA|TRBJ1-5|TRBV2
CASSDVDSNQPQHF
TGTGCCAGCAGTGACGTGGATAGCAATCAGCCCCAGCATTTT
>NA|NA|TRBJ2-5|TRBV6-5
CASSFYANQETQYF
TGTGCCAGCAGTTTTTACGCAAACCAAGAGACCCAGTACTTC
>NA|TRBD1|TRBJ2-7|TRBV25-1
CASSPRDRFTYEQYF
TGTGCCAGCAGCCCCCGGGACAGGTTTACCTACGAGCAGTACTTC
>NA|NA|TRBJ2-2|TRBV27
CASSPLVYLRAGELFF
NA
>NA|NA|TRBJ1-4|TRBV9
CASSVSVQVNEKLFF
TGTGCCAGCAGCGTATCGGTCCAGGTCAATGAAAAACTGTTTTTT
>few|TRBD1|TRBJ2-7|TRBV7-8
CASSPTWGKTGTYEQYF
TGTGCCAGCAGCCCTACTTGGGGGAAGACAGGGACCTACGAGCAGTACTTC
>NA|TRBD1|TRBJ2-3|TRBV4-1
CASSQDREDRGLSADTQYF
TGCGCCAGCAGCCAAGATCGGGAGGACAGGGGCTTGAGCGCAGATACGCAGTATTTT
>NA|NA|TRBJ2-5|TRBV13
CASSRTGTVKETQYF
TGTGCCAGCAGCCGTACCGGGACGGTTAAAGAGACCCAGTACTTC
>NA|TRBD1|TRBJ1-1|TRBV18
CASSLGQRNTEAFF
TGTGCCAGCTCACTGGGACAGAGGAACACTGAAGCTTTCTTT
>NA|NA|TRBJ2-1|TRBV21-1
CASSTHHLWRGAHNEQFF
TGTGCCAGCAGCACCCATCACCTTTGGCGGGGGGCCCACAATGAGCAGTTCTTC
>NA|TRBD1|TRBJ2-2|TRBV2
CASRPGQANTGELFF
TGTGCCAGCAGACCCGGACAGGCTAACACCGGGGAGCTGTTTTTT
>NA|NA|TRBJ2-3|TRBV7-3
CASSRDIAGYTQYF
TGTGCCAGCAGCCGGGACATCGCTGGGTATACGCAGTATTTT
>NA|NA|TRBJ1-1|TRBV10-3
CAISESGGNTEAFF
TGTGCCATCAGTGAGTCGGGAGGGAACACTGAAGCTTTCTTT
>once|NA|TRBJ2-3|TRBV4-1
CASSQEERGGVRQYF
TGCGCCAGCAGCCAAGAAGAACGCGGGGGCGTGAGGCAGTATTTT